This T cell receptor (beta chain) was observed in a study of T cell responses to AZD1222 COVID-19 vaccine (dated by TCRdb to the early 2020s). General notes on the study: TCR sequencing was performed for some 250 trial participants, of whom 207 were given two doses of AZD1222 and some 25 were given two doses of MenACWY control vaccine. Trial participants were enrolled by age into 18-55, 56-69 and 70-plus year subgroups, with roughly 150, 30 and 60 TCR-sequenced participants respectively.

The CDR3 regions of human TCRbeta chains were analyzed by immunosequencing. In the authors' own workflow: TCRs in the repertoires were matched against a reference library of SARS-CoV-2-specific TCRs that had been generated with the MIRA antigen-specificity platform. Breadth was defined as the fraction of unique TCRs that were SARS-CoV-2-associated. Depth was defined as the fraction of total T cells that were SARS-CoV-2-associated. Using the MIRA data, each spike-specific TCR was assigned both to the spike region to which the TCR was reactive and to a CD4 or CD8 class. Log10-transformed breadth and depth values were compared by one-way ANOVA with Sidak's multiple comparisons tests. The immuneACCESS repertoire file appears here via TCRdb, limited to in-frame rearrangements. These files lack a portion of the clones; in checked studies, under half of the deficit traces to unresolved V genes, and the cause of the others is not known. D and trimming were read from the DNA, whereas the V and J calls and clone size are those reported in that table. The sample includes 120,000 or so clones, with around 89% observed a single time. Of the sample, around 10% is held by the ten largest clones.

This clone was seen only once. No cognate antigen has been identified for it. Per-base quality was not reported, and no clone a single base away is much larger than it. The time point tag for this specimen amounts to: baseline before first vaccination. The treatment or condition label of this sample denotes: meningococcal conjugate vaccine given as trial control. Samples from vaccinated people were obtained from the UK trials COV001 and COV002, which included a single-blind randomized controlled phase 2/3 trial of AZD1222 (ChAdOx1 nCoV-19) in healthy adults. For TCRbeta chain sequencing, PBMC samples were collected from trial participants at day 0 and at day 28 after the second dose. Paper-wide results and their limitations: Reportedly, close to half of the unique spike-specific TCRs recognized epitopes lying outside the regions that are mutated in the B.1.351 and B.1.1.7 variants. In the small 56-69-year group, the increase in depth fell short of significance, most likely because of low power. Conclusions about previously exposed vaccinees are limited, since just six AZD1222 recipients were seropositive for SARS-CoV-2 at baseline. Participants were mostly white British and included more females than males, and it was suggested by the authors that clonal diversity may have been underestimated. After two AZD1222 doses, spike-specific TCR breadth and depth were significantly higher than at day 0 and than in MenACWY recipients. Because no day 14 peak-response samples were available, the repertoires could be characterized only after the peak T cell response. Vaccine-associated CD4 TCRs spanned the whole spike protein, with dominant responses in regions 160-218 and 743-854.

The germline V gene supplies CDR1 SGHTA and CDR2 FQGTGA. The CDR3 goes from the cysteine to the phenylalanine over 16 residues. The only DNA kept is the CDR3, 48 bases in frame from the first base. The trim is 1 base for V and 8 bases for J, with a gap of 18 bases between the germline ends. The sequence links TRBV7-3 to TRBJ2-1, and TRBD2 may be the D gene, going by 6 matching bases. The source is an adult in good health. Sample: peripheral blood, taken on day 0 of MenACWY control vaccination. DNA sequence: TGTGCCAGCAGCTTAAGGTCGCCTCCGGGAGCTGATGAGCAGTTCTTC. Its protein is CASSLRSPPGADEQFF.